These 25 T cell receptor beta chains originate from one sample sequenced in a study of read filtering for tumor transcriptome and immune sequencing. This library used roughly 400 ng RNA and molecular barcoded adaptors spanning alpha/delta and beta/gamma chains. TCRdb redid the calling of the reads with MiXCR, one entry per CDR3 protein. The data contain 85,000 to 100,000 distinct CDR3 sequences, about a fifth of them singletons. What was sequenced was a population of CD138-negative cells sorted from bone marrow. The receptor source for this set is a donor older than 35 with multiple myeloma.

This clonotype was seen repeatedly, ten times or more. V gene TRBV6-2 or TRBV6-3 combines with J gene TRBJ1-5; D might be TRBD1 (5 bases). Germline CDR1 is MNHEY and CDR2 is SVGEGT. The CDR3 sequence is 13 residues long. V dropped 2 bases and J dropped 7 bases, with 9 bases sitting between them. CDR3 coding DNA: TGTGCCAGCAGTTACCAGGGTGAACAGCCCCAGCATTTT. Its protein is CASSYQGEQPQHF.

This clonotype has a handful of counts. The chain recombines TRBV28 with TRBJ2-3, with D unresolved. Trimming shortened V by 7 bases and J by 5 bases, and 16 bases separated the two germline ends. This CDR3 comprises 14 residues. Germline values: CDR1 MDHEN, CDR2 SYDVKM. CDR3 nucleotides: TGTGCCAGCAAGGTGCCCCAAGAAAGAGATACGCAGTATTTT. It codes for CASKVPQERDTQYF.

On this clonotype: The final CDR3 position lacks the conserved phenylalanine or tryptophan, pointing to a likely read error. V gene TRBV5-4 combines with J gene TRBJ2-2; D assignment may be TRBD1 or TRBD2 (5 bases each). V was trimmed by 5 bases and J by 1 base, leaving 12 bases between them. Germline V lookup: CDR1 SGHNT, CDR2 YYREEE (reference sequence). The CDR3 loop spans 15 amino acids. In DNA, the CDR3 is TGTGCCAGCAGTTCCGGGACGGTGAACACCGGGGAGCTGTTTTTG. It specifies CASSSGTVNTGELFL.

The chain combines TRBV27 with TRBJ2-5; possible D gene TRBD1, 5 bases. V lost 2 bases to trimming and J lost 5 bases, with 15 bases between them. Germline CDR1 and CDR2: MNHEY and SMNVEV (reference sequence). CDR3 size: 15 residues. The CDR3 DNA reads TGTGCCAGCAGTTTACGCCCCCAGGGTAGGGAGACCCAGTACTTC. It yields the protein CASSLRPQGRETQYF.

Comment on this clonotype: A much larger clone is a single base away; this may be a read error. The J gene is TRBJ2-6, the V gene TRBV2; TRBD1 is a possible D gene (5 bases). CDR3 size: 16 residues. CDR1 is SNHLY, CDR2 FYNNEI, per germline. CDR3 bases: TGTGCCAGCTGTAGACAGCGAAGCTCTGGGGCCAACGCCCTGACTTTC. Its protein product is CASCRQRSSGANALTF.

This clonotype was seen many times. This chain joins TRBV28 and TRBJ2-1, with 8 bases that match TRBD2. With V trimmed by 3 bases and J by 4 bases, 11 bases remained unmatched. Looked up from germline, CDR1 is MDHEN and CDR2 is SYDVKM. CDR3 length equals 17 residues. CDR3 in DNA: TGTGCCAGCAGTTTTACTAAACGGGGGGGGACTTACAATGAGCAGTTCTTC. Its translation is CASSFTKRGGTYNEQFF.

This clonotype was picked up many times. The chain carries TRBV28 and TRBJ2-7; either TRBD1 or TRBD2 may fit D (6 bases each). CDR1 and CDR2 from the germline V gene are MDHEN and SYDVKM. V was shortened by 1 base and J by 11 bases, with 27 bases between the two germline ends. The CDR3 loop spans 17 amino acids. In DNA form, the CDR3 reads TGTGCCAGCAGTTTATCCGGGGGCCCCCTCCTATCTTCCCTGGAGTACTTC. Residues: CASSLSGGPLLSSLEYF.

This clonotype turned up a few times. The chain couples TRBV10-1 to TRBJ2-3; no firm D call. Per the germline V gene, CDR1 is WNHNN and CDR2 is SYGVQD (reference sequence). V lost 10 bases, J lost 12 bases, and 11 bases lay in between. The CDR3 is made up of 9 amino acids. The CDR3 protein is CAKPVPQYF. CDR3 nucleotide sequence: TGCGCCAAACCTGTTCCCCAGTATTTT.

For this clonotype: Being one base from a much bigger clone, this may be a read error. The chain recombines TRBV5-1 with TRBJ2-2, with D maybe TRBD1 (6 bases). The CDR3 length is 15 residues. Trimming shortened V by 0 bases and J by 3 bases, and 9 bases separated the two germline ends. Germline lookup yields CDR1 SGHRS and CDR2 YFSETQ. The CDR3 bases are TGCGCCAGCAGCTTGGGATCAGGGGACACCGGGGAGCTGTTTTTT. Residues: CASSLGSGDTGELFF. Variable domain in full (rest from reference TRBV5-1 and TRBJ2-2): KAGVTQTPRYLIKTRGQQVTLSCSPISGHRSVSWYQQTPGQGLQFLFEYFSETQRNKGNFPGRFSGRQFSNSRSEMNVSTLELGDSALYLCASSLGSGDTGELFFGEGSRLTVL.

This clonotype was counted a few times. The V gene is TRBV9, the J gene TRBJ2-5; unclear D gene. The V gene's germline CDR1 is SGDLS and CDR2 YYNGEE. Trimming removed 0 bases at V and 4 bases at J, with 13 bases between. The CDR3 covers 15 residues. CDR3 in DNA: TGTGCCAGCAGCGTAGCACCGGCGAGCCCAGAGACCCAGTACTTC. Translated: CASSVAPASPETQYF.

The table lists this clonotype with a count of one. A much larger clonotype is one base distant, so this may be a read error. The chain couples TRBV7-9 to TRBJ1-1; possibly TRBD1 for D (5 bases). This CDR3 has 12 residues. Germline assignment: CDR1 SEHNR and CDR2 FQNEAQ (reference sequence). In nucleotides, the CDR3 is TGTGCCTCTCAGGGTAGCGACACTGGAGCTTTCTTT. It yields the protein CASQGSDTGAFF.

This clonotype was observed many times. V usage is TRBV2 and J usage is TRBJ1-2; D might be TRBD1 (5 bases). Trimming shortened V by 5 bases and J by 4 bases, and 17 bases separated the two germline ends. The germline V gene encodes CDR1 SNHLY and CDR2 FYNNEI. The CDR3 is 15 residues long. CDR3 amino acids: CASSRTGGISYGYTF. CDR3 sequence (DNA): TGTGCCAGCAGTCGGACGGGGGGAATATCCTATGGCTACACCTTC.

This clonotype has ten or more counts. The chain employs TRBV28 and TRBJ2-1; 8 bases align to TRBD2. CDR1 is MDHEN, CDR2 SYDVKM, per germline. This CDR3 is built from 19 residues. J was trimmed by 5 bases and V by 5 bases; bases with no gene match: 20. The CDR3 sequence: CASSAAPGNPGGLDNEQFF. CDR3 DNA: TGTGCCAGCAGTGCCGCTCCGGGTAATCCGGGGGGGCTTGACAATGAGCAGTTCTTC.

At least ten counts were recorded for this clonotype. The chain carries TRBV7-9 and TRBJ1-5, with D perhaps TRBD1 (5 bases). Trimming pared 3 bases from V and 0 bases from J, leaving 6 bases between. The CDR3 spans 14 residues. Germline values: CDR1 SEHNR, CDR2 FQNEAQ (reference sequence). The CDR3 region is CASSLTVSNQPQHF. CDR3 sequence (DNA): TGTGCCAGCAGCTTGACAGTTAGCAATCAGCCCCAGCATTTT.

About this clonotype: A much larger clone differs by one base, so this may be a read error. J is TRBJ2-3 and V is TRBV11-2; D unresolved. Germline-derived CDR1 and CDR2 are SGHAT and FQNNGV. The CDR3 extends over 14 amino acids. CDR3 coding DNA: TGTGCCAGCAGCTTTTACCTTAGCACAGTTACGCAGTATTTT. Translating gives CASSFYLSTVTQYF.

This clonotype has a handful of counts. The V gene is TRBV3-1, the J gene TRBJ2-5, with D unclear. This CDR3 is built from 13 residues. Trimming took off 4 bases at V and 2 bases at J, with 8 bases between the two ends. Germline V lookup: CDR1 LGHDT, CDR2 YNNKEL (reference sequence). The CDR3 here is CASSRMMQETQYF. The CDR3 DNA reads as TGTGCCAGCAGCCGTATGATGCAAGAGACCCAGTACTTC.

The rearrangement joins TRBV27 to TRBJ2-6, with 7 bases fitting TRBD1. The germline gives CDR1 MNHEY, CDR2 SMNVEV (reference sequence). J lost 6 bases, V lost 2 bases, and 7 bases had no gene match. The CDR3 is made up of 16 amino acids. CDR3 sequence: CASSLKGGSLANVLTF. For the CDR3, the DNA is TGTGCCAGCAGTTTAAAAGGGGGCAGTTTGGCCAACGTCCTGACTTTC.

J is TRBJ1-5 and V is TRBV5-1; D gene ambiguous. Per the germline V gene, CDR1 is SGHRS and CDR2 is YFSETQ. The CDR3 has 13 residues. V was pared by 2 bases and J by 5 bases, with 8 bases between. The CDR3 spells CASSFNIDQPQHF. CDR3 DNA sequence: TGCGCCAGCAGCTTCAACATAGATCAGCCCCAGCATTTT.

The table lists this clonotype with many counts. The CDR3 region is CSVAQGLNSPLHF. The CDR3 nucleotides are TGCAGCGTTGCTCAGGGACTCAATTCACCCCTCCACTTT. This sequence joins TRBV29-1 and TRBJ1-6, with a tentative D call TRBD1 (5 bases). The CDR3 totals 13 residues. Germline V gives CDR1 SQVTM, CDR2 ANQGSEA. With 4 bases removed from V and 7 bases from J, the gap between germline ends came to 11 bases.

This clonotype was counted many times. CDR3 DNA: TGTGCCAGCGCGATACAGGGGGACTATGGCTACACCTTC. It specifies CASAIQGDYGYTF. The chain is built from TRBV18 and TRBJ1-2; 8 bases fit TRBD1. Germline trimming cut 8 bases from V and 3 bases from J; bases unmatched to any gene: 5. The CDR3 extends over 13 amino acids. The germline gives CDR1 KGHSH, CDR2 LQKENI. The variable domain in full, completed from reference TRBV18 and TRBJ1-2, reads NAGVMQNPRHLVRRRGQEARLRCSPMKGHSHVYWYRQLPEEGLKFMVYLQKENIIDESGMPKERFSAEFPKEGPSILRIQQVVRGDSAAYFCASAIQGDYGYTFGSGTRLTVV.

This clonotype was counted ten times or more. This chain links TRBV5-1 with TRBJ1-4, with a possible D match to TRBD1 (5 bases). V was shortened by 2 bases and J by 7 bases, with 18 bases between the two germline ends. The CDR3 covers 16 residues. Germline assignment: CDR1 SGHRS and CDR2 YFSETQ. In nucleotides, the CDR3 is TGCGCCAGCAGCTTCGGGCAGGGTGCTGGTGGTGAAAAACTGTTTTTT. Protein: CASSFGQGAGGEKLFF.

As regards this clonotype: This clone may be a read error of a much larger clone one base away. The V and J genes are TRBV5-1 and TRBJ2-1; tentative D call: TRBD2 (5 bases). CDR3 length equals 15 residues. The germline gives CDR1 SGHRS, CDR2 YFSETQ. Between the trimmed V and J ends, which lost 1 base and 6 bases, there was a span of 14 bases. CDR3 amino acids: CASSLISVTINEQFF. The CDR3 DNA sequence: TGCGCCAGCAGCTTGATTAGCGTCACCATCAATGAGCAGTTCTTC. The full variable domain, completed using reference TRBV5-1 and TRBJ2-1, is KAGVTQTPRYLIKTRGQQVTLSCSPISGHRSVSWYQQTPGQGLQFLFEYFSETQRNKGNFPGRFSGRQFSNSRSEMNVSTLELGDSALYLCASSLISVTINEQFFGPGTRLTVL.

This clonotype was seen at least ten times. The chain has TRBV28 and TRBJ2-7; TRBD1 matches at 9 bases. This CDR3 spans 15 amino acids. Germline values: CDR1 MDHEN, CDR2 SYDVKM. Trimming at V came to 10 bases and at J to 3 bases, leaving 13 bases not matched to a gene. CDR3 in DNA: TGTGCCACCAATGAACTGGGACAGGGTAGCTACGAGCAGTACTTC. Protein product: CATNELGQGSYEQYF.

The CDR3 DNA is TGCGCCAGCAGCCCCGCGGCCACTAACTATGGCTACACCTTC. It translates to CASSPAATNYGYTF. The chain is built from TRBV5-1 and TRBJ1-2; D uncertain. The V end was cut by 4 bases, the J end by 0 bases, with 10 bases between. From germline, CDR1 is SGHRS and CDR2 YFSETQ. This CDR3 is built from 14 residues.

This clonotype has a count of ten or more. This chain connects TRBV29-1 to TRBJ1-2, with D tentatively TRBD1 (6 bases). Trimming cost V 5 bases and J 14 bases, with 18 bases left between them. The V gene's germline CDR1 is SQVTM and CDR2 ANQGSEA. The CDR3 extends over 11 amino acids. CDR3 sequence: CSVRITGTWTF. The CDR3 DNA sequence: TGCAGCGTTCGGATAACAGGGACATGGACCTTC.